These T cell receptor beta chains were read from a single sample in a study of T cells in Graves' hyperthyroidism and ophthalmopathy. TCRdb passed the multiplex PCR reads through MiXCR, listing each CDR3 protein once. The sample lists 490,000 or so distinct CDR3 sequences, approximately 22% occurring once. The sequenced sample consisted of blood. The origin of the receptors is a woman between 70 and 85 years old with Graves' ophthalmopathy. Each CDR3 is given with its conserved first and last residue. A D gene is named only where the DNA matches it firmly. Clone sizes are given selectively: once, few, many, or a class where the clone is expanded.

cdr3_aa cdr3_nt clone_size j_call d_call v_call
CASSRKLAGGDTQYF TGTGCCAGCAGCCGCAAGCTAGCGGGGGGGGATACGCAGTATTTT - TRBJ2-3 TRBD2 TRBV3-1
CASSKWLVQEREYF TGTGCCAGCAGTAAGTGGCTAGTCCAAGAGAGAGAGTATTTT few TRBJ2-3 - TRBV28
CASSLVGAGGLDTQYF TGCGCCAGCAGCTTGGTCGGTGCGGGAGGTTTAGATACGCAGTATTTT - TRBJ2-3 TRBD2 TRBV5-1
CASSLGLVYNEQFF TGTGCCAGCAGCTTAGGACTCGTCTACAATGAGCAGTTCTTC many TRBJ2-1 - TRBV11-2
CASSGGTELTDTQYF TGTGCCAGCAGTGGGGGGACAGAGCTCACAGATACGCAGTATTTT many TRBJ2-3 - TRBV28
CASSLAGSHEQYF TGTGCCAGCAGCTTGGCCGGGTCCCACGAGCAGTACTTC - TRBJ2-7 - TRBV5-4
CASSDPGIQETQYF TGTGCCAGCAGTGACCCGGGAATCCAAGAGACCCAGTACTTC many TRBJ2-5 - TRBV2
CASSMVGSNSPLHF TGTGCCAGTAGTATGGTGGGGAGTAATTCACCCCTCCACTTT - TRBJ1-6 - TRBV19
CASSLWGTSGQETQYF TGTGCCAGCAGTTTGTGGGGGACTAGCGGCCAAGAGACCCAGTACTTC many TRBJ2-5 TRBD2 TRBV12-3/TRBV12-4
CATRDRASTEAFF TGTGCCACCAGGGACAGGGCGAGCACTGAAGCTTTCTTT - TRBJ1-1 TRBD1 TRBV24-1
CAWSVNRGGGRNEQFF TGTGCCTGGAGTGTGAATAGAGGAGGGGGAAGGAATGAGCAGTTCTTC - TRBJ2-1 - TRBV30
CASSVGQYGYTF TGTGCCAGCAGCGTGGGACAGTATGGCTACACCTTC few TRBJ1-2 TRBD1 TRBV5-6
CASRDRAGETQYF TGCGCCAGCAGAGACAGGGCCGGAGAGACCCAGTACTTC - TRBJ2-5 TRBD1 TRBV5-1
CASSIGMRPLHF TGTGCCAGTAGTATAGGCATGAGACCCCTCCACTTT - TRBJ1-6 - TRBV19
CAWSGTSGSEQFF TGTGCCTGGAGTGGGACTAGCGGGAGTGAGCAGTTCTTC many TRBJ2-1 TRBD2 TRBV30
CASSLIKGMNTDTQYF TGTGCCAGCAGTTTAATAAAGGGGATGAACACAGATACGCAGTATTTT few TRBJ2-3 - TRBV27
CASSRTGGRNEQFF TGTGCCAGCAGCCGGACAGGGGGAAGGAATGAGCAGTTCTTC few TRBJ2-1 TRBD1 TRBV3-1
CASSSRNTQYF TGTGCCAGCTCATCTAGGAATACGCAGTATTTT - TRBJ2-3 - TRBV18
CASSEDRGLSYNSPLHF TGTGCCAGCAGTGAAGACAGGGGGCTTTCCTATAATTCACCCCTCCACTTT many TRBJ1-6 TRBD1 TRBV6-1
CASSAGGTTNEKLFF TGTGCCAGCAGCGCAGGGGGGACAACTAATGAAAAACTGTTTTTT few TRBJ1-4 TRBD1 TRBV28
CASSQDPGNSYEQYF TGCGCCAGCAGCCAAGATCCCGGGAACTCCTACGAGCAGTACTTC few TRBJ2-7 - TRBV4-3
CASSPSSASGGTGELFF TGTGCCAGCAGCCCTTCCTCGGCGAGCGGAGGCACCGGGGAGCTGTTTTTT - TRBJ2-2 - TRBV4-2
CSVDPALLAGSGTDTQYF TGCAGCGTTGATCCGGCCCTACTGGCGGGATCGGGCACAGATACGCAGTATTTT - TRBJ2-3 - TRBV29-1
CATPSGRAMSYNEQFF TGTGCCACACCGAGCGGGAGGGCCATGTCCTACAATGAGCAGTTCTTC - TRBJ2-1 TRBD2 TRBV24-1
CASSPGQGPGELFF TGTGCCAGCAGTCCCGGACAGGGCCCCGGGGAGCTGTTTTTT - TRBJ2-2 TRBD1 TRBV6-1
CATGERERYNEQFF TGTGCCACCGGCGAGCGGGAGAGGTACAATGAGCAGTTCTTC - TRBJ2-1 TRBD2 TRBV6-2/TRBV6-3
CASSPYSTDTQYF TGTGCCAGCAGCCCCTACTCCACAGATACGCAGTATTTT - TRBJ2-3 - TRBV7-3
CASSLVTGVVSYEQYF TGTGCCAGCAGTCTCGTGACAGGGGTCGTTTCCTACGAGCAGTACTTC many TRBJ2-7 TRBD1 TRBV28
CASNGPSGISGANVLTF TGTGCCAGCAACGGGCCTAGCGGGATCAGCGGGGCCAACGTCCTGACTTTC many TRBJ2-6 TRBD2 TRBV2
CASSLGGGTGGLRSQETQYF TGTGCCAGCAGCTTAGGCGGTGGGACGGGAGGCCTCCGGTCCCAAGAGACCCAGTACTTC many TRBJ2-5 TRBD2 TRBV7-9
CASSVGRVRGEAEAFF TGTGCCAGCAGCGTAGGGCGGGTCAGGGGAGAGGCTGAAGCTTTCTTT once TRBJ1-1 - TRBV9
CASSWGGLAGSTDTQYF TGCGCCAGCAGCTGGGGGGGACTAGCGGGGAGCACAGATACGCAGTATTTT few TRBJ2-3 TRBD2 TRBV5-1
CASSARGGQVNTEAFF TGTGCCAGTAGTGCCCGAGGGGGACAGGTAAACACTGAAGCTTTCTTT - TRBJ1-1 TRBD1 TRBV19